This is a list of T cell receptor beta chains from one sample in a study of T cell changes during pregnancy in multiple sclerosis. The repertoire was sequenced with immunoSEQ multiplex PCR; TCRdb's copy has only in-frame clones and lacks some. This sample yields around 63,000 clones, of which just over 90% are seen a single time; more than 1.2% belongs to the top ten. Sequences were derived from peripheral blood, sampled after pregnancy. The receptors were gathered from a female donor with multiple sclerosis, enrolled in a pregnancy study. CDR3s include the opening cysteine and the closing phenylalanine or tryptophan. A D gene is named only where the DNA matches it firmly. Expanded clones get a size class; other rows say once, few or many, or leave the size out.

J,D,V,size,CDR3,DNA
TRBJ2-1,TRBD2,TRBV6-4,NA,CASSELAGGPNEQFF,TGTGCCAGCAGTGAACTAGCGGGAGGGCCCAATGAGCAGTTCTTC
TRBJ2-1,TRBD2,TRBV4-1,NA,CASSPPFRSGRPNEQFF,TGCGCCAGCAGCCCGCCGTTCCGTAGCGGGAGGCCCAATGAGCAGTTCTTC
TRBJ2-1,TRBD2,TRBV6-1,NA,CASTLSGSEYNEQFF,TGTGCCAGTACTTTAAGCGGGAGTGAGTACAATGAGCAGTTCTTC
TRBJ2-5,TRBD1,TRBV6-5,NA,CASSSSTGGETQYF,TGTGCCAGCAGTTCCTCGACAGGGGGGGAGACCCAGTACTTC
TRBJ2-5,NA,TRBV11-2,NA,CASSLNVEGTQYF,TGTGCCAGCAGCTTAAATGTTGAGGGGACCCAGTACTTC
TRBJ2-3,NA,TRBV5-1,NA,CASSPSEVYTDTQYF,TGCGCCAGCAGCCCAAGCGAGGTGTACACAGATACGCAGTATTTT
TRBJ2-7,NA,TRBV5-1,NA,CASSGFSGSYEQYF,TGCGCCAGCAGCGGGTTCTCGGGATCCTACGAGCAGTACTTC
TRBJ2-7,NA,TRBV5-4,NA,CASSLTGGGEQYF,TGTGCCAGCAGCTTGACAGGCGGCGGCGAGCAGTACTTC
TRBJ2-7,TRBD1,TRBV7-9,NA,CASSLGQGTYEQYF,TGTGCCAGCAGCTTAGGACAGGGTACCTACGAGCAGTACTTC
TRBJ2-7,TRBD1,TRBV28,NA,CASDSSGAGGRQYF,TGTGCCAGCGACAGTTCCGGGGCAGGGGGCCGGCAGTACTTC
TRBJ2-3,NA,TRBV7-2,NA,CASSLSEATDTQYF,TGTGCCAGCAGCCTAAGCGAAGCTACAGATACGCAGTATTTT
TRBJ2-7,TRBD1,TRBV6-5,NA,CASSLDRGSSYEQYF,TGTGCCAGCAGTCTAGACAGGGGTAGCTCCTACGAGCAGTACTTC
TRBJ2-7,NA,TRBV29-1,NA,CSVETATSYEQYF,TGCAGCGTTGAGACTGCTACTTCCTACGAGCAGTACTTC
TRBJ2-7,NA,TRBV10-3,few,CAISEDPGTGYEQYF,TGTGCCATCAGTGAAGACCCCGGGACTGGATACGAGCAGTACTTC
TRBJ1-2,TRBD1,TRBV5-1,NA,CASSSGTGVDGYTF,TGCGCCAGCAGCTCCGGGACAGGGGTTGATGGCTACACCTTC
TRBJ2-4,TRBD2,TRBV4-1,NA,CASSQLGRTSGNKNIQYF,TGCGCCAGCAGCCAACTGGGTCGGACTAGCGGAAACAAAAACATTCAGTACTTC
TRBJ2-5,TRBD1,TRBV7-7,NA,CASSRGDRGQETQYF,TGTGCCAGCAGCCGAGGGGACAGGGGACAAGAGACCCAGTACTTC
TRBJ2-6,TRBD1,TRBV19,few,CASSMGTVRDPGANVLTF,TGTGCCAGTAGTATGGGGACAGTCCGCGACCCTGGGGCCAACGTCCTGACTTTC
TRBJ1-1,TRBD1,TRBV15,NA,CATSRGGQGPEAFF,TGTGCCACCAGCAGAGGGGGACAGGGGCCTGAAGCTTTCTTT
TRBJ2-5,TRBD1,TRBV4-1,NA,CASSQIGQGPQETQYF,TGCGCCAGCAGCCAGATCGGACAGGGCCCCCAAGAGACCCAGTACTTC
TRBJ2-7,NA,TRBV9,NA,CASSVYEGYEQYF,TGTGCCAGCAGCGTATATGAGGGTTACGAGCAGTACTTC
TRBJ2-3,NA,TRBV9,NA,CASSPKPVGTDTQYF,TGTGCCAGCAGCCCCAAGCCGGTTGGCACAGATACGCAGTATTTT
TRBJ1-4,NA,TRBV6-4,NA,CASSVRRGEKLFF,TGTGCCAGCAGTGTGCGGAGGGGTGAAAAACTGTTTTTT
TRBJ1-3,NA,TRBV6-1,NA,CASRLLNFSGNTIYF,TGTGCCAGCAGGTTACTGAACTTCTCTGGAAACACCATATATTTT
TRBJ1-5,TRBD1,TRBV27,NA,CASSLFGTGGGQPQHF,TGTGCCAGCAGTTTATTTGGGACAGGGGGCGGTCAGCCCCAGCATTTT
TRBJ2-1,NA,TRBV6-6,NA,CASSYTTEPTRNEQFF,TGTGCCAGCAGTTACACGACGGAGCCGACCCGAAATGAGCAGTTCTTC
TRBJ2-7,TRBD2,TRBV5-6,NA,CASSLPSGAWNEQYF,TGTGCCAGCAGCTTGCCTAGCGGCGCTTGGAACGAGCAGTACTTC
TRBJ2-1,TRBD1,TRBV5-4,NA,CASSLAQTGGLGEQFF,TGTGCCAGCAGCTTGGCTCAGACAGGGGGATTGGGTGAGCAGTTCTTC
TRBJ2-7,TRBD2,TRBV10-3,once,CAIRGSSGRPYEQYF,TGTGCCATCAGGGGAAGTAGCGGGCGACCCTACGAGCAGTACTTC
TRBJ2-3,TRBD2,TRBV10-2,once,CASTRVAGFTDTQYF,TGCGCCAGCACCCGGGTAGCGGGATTCACAGATACGCAGTATTTT
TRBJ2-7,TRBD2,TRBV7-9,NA,CASSGGLAGLSYEQYF,TGTGCCAGCAGCGGGGGGCTAGCGGGGCTCTCCTACGAGCAGTACTTC
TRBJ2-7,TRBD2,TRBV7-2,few,CASSHGLAGGNEQYF,TGTGCCAGCAGCCACGGACTAGCGGGAGGCAACGAGCAGTACTTC
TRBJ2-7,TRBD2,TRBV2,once,CASSVEREGYEQYF,TGTGCCAGCAGCGTGGAGCGGGAGGGCTACGAGCAGTACTTC
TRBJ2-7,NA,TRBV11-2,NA,CASSLGQDYEQYF,TGTGCCAGCAGCTTAGGGCAGGACTACGAGCAGTACTTC
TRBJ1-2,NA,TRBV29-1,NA,CSVGQGDFGYTF,TGCAGCGTAGGGCAGGGTGATTTTGGCTACACCTTC
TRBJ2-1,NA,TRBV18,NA,CASSPRGLENEQFF,TGTGCCAGCTCACCTAGGGGATTGGAAAATGAGCAGTTCTTC
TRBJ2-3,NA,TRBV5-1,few,CASSLGDSTDTQYF,TGCGCCAGCAGCTTGGGGGACTCCACAGATACGCAGTATTTT
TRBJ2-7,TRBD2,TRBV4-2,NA,CASSPREGSGSNEQYF,TGTGCCAGCAGCCCCCGGGAAGGTAGCGGGAGCAACGAGCAGTACTTC
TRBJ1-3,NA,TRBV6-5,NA,CASSYSRMTSGNTIYF,TGTGCCAGCAGTTACTCTAGGATGACTTCTGGAAACACCATATATTTT
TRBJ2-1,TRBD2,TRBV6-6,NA,CASRTSGVYNEQFF,TGTGCCAGCCGGACTAGCGGGGTTTACAATGAGCAGTTCTTC
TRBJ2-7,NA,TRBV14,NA,CASSPIFRFRFSEQYF,TGTGCCAGCAGCCCTATATTTCGGTTCCGCTTCTCCGAGCAGTACTTC
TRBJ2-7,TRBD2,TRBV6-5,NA,CASSYRGVQDEQYF,TGTGCCAGCAGTTATCGGGGGGTTCAGGACGAGCAGTACTTC
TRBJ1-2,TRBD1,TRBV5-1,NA,CASSWDRSGLDYGYTF,TGCGCCAGCAGCTGGGACAGGTCAGGCCTCGACTATGGCTACACCTTC
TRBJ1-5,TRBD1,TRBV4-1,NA,CASIIVKGASWQPQHF,TGCGCCAGCATTATCGTAAAGGGGGCGAGTTGGCAGCCCCAGCATTTT
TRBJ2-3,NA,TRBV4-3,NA,CASSQDREQGLITDTQYF,TGCGCCAGCAGCCAAGATAGGGAACAGGGCCTAATCACAGATACGCAGTATTTT
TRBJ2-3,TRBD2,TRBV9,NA,CASSVATSGRTDTQYF,TGTGCCAGCAGCGTAGCCACTAGCGGACGCACAGATACGCAGTATTTT
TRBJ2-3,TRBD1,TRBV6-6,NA,CAGHDRVTDTQYF,TGTGCCGGACACGACAGGGTCACAGATACGCAGTATTTT
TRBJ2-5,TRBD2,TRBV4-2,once,CASSQGGGGREETQYF,TGTGCCAGCAGCCAAGGCGGGGGCGGGAGGGAAGAGACCCAGTACTTC
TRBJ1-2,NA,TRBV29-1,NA,CSVGVGVDYGYTF,TGCAGCGTTGGGGTAGGGGTCGATTATGGCTACACCTTC
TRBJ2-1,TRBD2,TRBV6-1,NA,CASTSGSGYEQFF,TGTGCCAGCACTAGCGGGAGTGGGTATGAGCAGTTCTTC
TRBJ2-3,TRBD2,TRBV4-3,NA,CASSQGLADTDTQYF,TGCGCCAGCAGCCAAGGACTAGCGGACACAGATACGCAGTATTTT
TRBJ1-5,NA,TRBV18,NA,CASSLAGLNQPQHF,TGTGCCAGCTCACTTGCAGGGTTGAATCAGCCCCAGCATTTT
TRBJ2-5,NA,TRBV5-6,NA,CASSLGTIQETQYF,TGTGCCAGCAGCTTGGGGACAATTCAAGAGACCCAGTACTTC
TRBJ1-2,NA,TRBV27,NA,CASSLRGAGYGYTF,TGTGCCAGCAGTTTACGGGGGGCTGGCTATGGCTACACCTTC